This is a list of T cell receptor beta chains from one sample in a study of blood T cells in healthy people across ages. TCRdb re-derived calls from the 5' RACE reads in MiXCR, one entry per CDR3 protein. The repertoire consists of roughly 1.9 million distinct CDR3 sequences, with 30% to 40% occurring once and the leading ten covering more than 20%. The sample consisted of blood. All receptors come from a human donor in good health. Each CDR3 is given with its conserved first and last residue. A D gene is named only where the DNA matches it firmly. Size is omitted from some rows. Given values are once, few, many or a class for expanded clones.

d_call	v_call	clone_size	j_call	cdr3_nt	cdr3_aa
TRBD1	TRBV7-8	NA	TRBJ2-5	TGTGCCAGCAGCTTACAAGGGGGCGGCTGGGAGACCCAGTACTTC	CASSLQGGGWETQYF
TRBD1	TRBV29-1	NA	TRBJ1-2	TGCAGCGTCGCGACAGGGGGCGAGAGTGGCTACACCTTC	CSVATGGESGYTF
TRBD1	TRBV5-6	many	TRBJ2-5	TGTGCCAGCAGCTCGGGACAGCCGCAAGAGACCCAGTACTTC	CASSSGQPQETQYF
NA	TRBV5-1	few	TRBJ1-1	TGCGCCAGCAGCTTGTTCTCGGGGGCAGGTACTGAAGCTTTCTTT	CASSLFSGAGTEAFF
NA	TRBV4-2	NA	TRBJ2-1	TGTGCCAGCAGCCAAGGCTTTTCGACATGGCAGTTCTTC	CASSQGFSTWQFF
TRBD2	TRBV7-2	NA	TRBJ2-3	TGTGCCAGCAGCTTAGGGGTCGGCGGGGGGCCGGGAGATACGCAGTATTTT	CASSLGVGGGPGDTQYF
TRBD2	TRBV20-1	NA	TRBJ2-4	TGCAGTGCTGGCAGCGGGGCAAACATTCAGTACTTC	CSAGSGANIQYF
NA	TRBV7-9	NA	TRBJ2-1	TGTGCCAGCAGCTTCTTCCAGGGCTCCTACAATGAGCAGTTCTTC	CASSFFQGSYNEQFF
NA	TRBV6-2/TRBV6-3	NA	TRBJ2-7	TGTGCCAGCGGGGTTCGAACCTACTACGAGCAGTACTTC	CASGVRTYYEQYF
NA	TRBV12-3/TRBV12-4	few	TRBJ1-2	TGTGCCAGCAGCTCTAACAGGAACTATGGCTACACCTTC	CASSSNRNYGYTF
NA	TRBV9	NA	TRBJ1-3	TGTGCCAGCAGCGTAGGGCCTACGGGGGGAAACACCATATATTTT	CASSVGPTGGNTIYF